The next 3 T cell receptor beta chains were all read from a single sample in a study of blood T cell repertoires in COVID-19. Generated by immunoSEQ multiplex PCR, the TCRdb table keeps only in-frame clones and is missing some. The sample lists fewer than 300,000 clones, 70% to 85% occurring once. Input material: peripheral blood. These receptors all come from a human donor with COVID-19, enrolled during active disease. The donor label of this sample is uncertain.

The chain recombines TRBV19 with TRBJ2-1, with 9 bases fitting TRBD2. The germline V gene encodes CDR1 LNHDA and CDR2 SQIVND (reference sequence). Trimming at V came to 6 bases and at J to 4 bases, leaving 4 bases not matched to a gene. This CDR3 region has 14 residues. Here the CDR3 reads CASSLTSGYNEQFF. In nucleotides, the CDR3 is TGTGCCAGTAGCCTGACTAGCGGATACAATGAGCAGTTCTTC.

V usage is TRBV7-2 and J usage is TRBJ1-1; 7 nucleotides line up with TRBD1. After removal of 5 bases from V and 9 bases from J, the junction contained 15 bases not matched to a gene. Germline V gene sequence: CDR1 SGHTA, CDR2 FQGNSA. The CDR3 totals 15 residues. CDR3 nucleotide sequence: TGTGCCAGCAGCCCTTTACTAGGGGGCGAGATCAAAGCTTTCTTT. Protein sequence: CASSPLLGGEIKAFF.

This clone was detected a few times. The V and J genes are TRBV7-9 and TRBJ2-7; 8 positions agree with TRBD2. V trimming: 5 bases; J trimming: 2 bases; junction bases outside the gene matches: 20. The CDR3 runs to 19 residues. Germline CDR1 SEHNR, CDR2 FQNEAQ (reference sequence). Written as DNA, the CDR3 is TGTGCCAGCAGCCCAGGTAAGCGGGAGTTAACGTACGACGCCTACGAGCAGTACTTC. Protein sequence: CASSPGKRELTYDAYEQYF. The complete variable domain, with remaining parts taken from reference TRBV7-9 and TRBJ2-7, reads DTGVSQNPRHKITKRGQNVTFRCDPISEHNRLYWYRQTLGQGPEFLTYFQNEAQLEKSRLLSDRFSAERPKGSFSTLEIQRTEQGDSAMYLCASSPGKRELTYDAYEQYFGPGTRLTVT.